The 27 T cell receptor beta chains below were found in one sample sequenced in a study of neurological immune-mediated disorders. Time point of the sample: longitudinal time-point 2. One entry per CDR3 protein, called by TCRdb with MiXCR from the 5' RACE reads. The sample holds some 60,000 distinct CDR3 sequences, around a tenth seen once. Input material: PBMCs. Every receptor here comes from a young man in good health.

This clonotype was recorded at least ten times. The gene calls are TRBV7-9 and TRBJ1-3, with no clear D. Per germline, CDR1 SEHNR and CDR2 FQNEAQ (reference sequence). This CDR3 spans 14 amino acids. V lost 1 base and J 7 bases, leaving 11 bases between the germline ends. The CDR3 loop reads CASSLEARPNTIYF. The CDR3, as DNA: TGTGCCAGCAGCTTAGAGGCACGGCCGAACACCATATATTTT.

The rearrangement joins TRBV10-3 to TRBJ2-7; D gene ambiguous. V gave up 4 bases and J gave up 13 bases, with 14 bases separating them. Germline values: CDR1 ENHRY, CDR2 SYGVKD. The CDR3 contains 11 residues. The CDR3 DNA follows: TGTGCCATCAGTGGCACGTCTTCTTTATACTTC. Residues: CAISGTSSLYF.

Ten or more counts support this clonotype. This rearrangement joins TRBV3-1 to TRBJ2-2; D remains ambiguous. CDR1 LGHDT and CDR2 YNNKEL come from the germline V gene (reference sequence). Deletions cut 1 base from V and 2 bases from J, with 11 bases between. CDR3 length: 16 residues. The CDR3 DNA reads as TGTGCCAGCAGCCAAGCCTCGGATCTAAACACCGGGGAGCTGTTTTTT. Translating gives CASSQASDLNTGELFF.

In DNA form, the CDR3 reads TGTGCCATCAGTCGCGGGCACGTCCAAGAGACCCAGTACTTC. It yields the protein CAISRGHVQETQYF. V and J are TRBV10-3 and TRBJ2-5; tentative D call: TRBD2 (5 bases). The CDR3 runs to 14 residues. Germline-derived CDR1 and CDR2 are ENHRY and SYGVKD. Trimming left V 5 bases short and J 1 base short, with 11 bases between.

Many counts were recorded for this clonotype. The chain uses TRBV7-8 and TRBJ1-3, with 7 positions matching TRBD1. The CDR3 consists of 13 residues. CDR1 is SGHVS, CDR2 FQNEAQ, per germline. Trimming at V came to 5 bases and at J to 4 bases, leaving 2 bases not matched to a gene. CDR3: CASSPGQGNTIYF. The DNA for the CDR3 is TGTGCCAGCAGCCCGGGACAGGGAAACACCATATATTTT.

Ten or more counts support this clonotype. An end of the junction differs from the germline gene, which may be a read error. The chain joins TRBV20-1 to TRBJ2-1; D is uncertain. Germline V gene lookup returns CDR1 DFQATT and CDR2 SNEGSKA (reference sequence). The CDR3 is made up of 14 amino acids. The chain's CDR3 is CSARGSPSYNERFF. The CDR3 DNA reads TGCAGTGCTAGAGGAAGCCCCTCCTACAATGAGCGGTTCTTC.

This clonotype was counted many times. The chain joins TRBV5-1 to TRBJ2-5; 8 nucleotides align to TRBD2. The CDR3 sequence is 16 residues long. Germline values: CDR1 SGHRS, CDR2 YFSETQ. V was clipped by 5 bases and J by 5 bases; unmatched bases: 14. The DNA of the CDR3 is TGCGCCAGCAGGGGAGGGAGCGGGAGTGCGGAGGAGACCCAGTACTTC. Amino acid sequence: CASRGGSGSAEETQYF. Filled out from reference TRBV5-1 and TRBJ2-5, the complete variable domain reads KAGVTQTPRYLIKTRGQQVTLSCSPISGHRSVSWYQQTPGQGLQFLFEYFSETQRNKGNFPGRFSGRQFSNSRSEMNVSTLELGDSALYLCASRGGSGSAEETQYFGPGTRLLVL.

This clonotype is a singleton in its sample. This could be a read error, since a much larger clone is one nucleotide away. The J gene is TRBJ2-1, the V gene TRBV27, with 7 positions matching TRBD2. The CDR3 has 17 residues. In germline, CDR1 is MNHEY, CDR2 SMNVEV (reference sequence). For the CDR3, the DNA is TGTGCCATCAGTCCGTCCCTAGCAACGGGAGGCGTCAATGAGCAGTTCTTC. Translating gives CAISPSLATGGVNEQFF.

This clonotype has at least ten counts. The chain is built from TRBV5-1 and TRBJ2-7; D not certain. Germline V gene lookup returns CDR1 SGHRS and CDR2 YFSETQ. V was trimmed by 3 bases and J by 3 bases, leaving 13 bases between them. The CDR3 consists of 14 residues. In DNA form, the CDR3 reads TGCGCCAGCAGCTGGCTCCGGGCAGACTACGAGCAGTACTTC. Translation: CASSWLRADYEQYF.

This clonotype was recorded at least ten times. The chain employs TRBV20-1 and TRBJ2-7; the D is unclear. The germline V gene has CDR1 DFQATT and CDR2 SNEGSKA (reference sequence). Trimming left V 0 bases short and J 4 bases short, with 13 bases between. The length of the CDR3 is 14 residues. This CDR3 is CSARDGPDFYEQYF. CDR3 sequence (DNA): TGCAGTGCTAGAGATGGCCCCGACTTTTACGAGCAGTACTTC.

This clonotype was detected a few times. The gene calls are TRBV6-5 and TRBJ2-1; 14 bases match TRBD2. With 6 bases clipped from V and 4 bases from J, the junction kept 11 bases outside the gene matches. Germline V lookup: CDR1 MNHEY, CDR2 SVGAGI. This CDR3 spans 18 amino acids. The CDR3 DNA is TGTGCCAGCAGATCCCGACTAGCGGGAGGGCCGGCTTACAATGAGCAGTTCTTC. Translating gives CASRSRLAGGPAYNEQFF.

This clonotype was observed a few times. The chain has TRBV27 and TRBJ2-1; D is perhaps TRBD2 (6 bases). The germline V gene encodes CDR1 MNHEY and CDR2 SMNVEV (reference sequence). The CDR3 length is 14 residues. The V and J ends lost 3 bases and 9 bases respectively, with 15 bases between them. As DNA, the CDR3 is TGTGCCAGCAGTTTGGTGGCTAGCGTAGGTGAGCAGTTCTTC. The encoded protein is CASSLVASVGEQFF.

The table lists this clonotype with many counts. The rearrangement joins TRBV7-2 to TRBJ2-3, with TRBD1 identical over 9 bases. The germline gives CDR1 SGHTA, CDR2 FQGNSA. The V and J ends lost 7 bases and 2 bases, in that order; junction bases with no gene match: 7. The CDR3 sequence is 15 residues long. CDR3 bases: TGTGCCAGCAAGGACCGGGACAGGGCCACAGATACGCAGTATTTT. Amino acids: CASKDRDRATDTQYF.

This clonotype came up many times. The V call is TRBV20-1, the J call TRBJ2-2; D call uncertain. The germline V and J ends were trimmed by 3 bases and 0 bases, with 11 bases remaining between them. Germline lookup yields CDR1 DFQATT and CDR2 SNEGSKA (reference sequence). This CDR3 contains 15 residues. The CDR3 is CSASIQPSNTGELFF. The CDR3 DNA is TGCAGTGCTAGTATCCAACCTTCGAACACCGGGGAGCTGTTTTTT.

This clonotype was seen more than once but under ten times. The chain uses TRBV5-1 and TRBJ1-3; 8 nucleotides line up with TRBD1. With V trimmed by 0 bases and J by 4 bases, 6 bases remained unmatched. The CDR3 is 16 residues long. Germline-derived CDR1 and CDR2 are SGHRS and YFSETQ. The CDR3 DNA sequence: TGCGCCAGCAGCTTGGGAGGACAGGGCGACGGAAACACCATATATTTT. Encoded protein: CASSLGGQGDGNTIYF. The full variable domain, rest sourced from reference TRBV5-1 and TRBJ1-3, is KAGVTQTPRYLIKTRGQQVTLSCSPISGHRSVSWYQQTPGQGLQFLFEYFSETQRNKGNFPGRFSGRQFSNSRSEMNVSTLELGDSALYLCASSLGGQGDGNTIYFGEGSWLTVV.

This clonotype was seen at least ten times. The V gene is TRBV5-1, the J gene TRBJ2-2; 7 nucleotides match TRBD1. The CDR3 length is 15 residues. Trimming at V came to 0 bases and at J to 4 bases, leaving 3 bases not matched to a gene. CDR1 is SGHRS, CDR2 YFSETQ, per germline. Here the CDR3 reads CASSLEQGVTGELFF. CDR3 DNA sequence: TGCGCCAGCAGCTTGGAGCAGGGGGTCACCGGGGAGCTGTTTTTT.

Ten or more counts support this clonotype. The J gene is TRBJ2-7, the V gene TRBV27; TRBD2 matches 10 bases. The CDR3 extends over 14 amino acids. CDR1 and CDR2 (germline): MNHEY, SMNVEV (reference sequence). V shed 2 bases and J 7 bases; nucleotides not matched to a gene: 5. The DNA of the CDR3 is TGTGCCAGCAGTTTAAGCGGGAGGGCTGAGGAGCAGTACTTC. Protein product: CASSLSGRAEEQYF.

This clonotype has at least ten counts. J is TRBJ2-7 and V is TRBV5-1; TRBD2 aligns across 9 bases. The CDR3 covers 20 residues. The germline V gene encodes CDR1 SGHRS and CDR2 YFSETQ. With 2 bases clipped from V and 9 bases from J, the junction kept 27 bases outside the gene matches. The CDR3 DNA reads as TGCGCCAGCAGCTTAGCCTTATCGACGTCGACTAGCGGCCCCAGAGGGGGGCAGTACTTC. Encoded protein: CASSLALSTSTSGPRGGQYF. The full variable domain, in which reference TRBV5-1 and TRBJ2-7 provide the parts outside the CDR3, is KAGVTQTPRYLIKTRGQQVTLSCSPISGHRSVSWYQQTPGQGLQFLFEYFSETQRNKGNFPGRFSGRQFSNSRSEMNVSTLELGDSALYLCASSLALSTSTSGPRGGQYFGPGTRLTVT.

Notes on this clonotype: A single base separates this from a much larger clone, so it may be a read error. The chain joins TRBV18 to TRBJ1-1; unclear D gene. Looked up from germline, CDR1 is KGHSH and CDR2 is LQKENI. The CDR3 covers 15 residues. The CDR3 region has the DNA TGTGTCAGCTCACCACTCGTAGGGATGAACACTGAAGCTTTCTTT. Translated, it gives CVSSPLVGMNTEAFF.

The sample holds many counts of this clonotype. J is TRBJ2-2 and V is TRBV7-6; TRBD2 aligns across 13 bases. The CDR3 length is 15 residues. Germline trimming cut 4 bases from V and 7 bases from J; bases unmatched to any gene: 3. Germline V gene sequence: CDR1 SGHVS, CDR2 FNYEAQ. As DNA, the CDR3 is TGTGCCAGCAGCTGGACTAGCGGGAGACGCGGGGAGCTGTTTTTT. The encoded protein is CASSWTSGRRGELFF.

CDR3 sequence reads: CSVEDHGLTLTDTQYF. DNA for the CDR3: TGCAGCGTTGAAGATCATGGGTTAACCTTAACAGATACGCAGTATTTT. This chain connects TRBV29-1 to TRBJ2-3; D gene ambiguous. Trimming took off 0 bases at V and 3 bases at J, with 16 bases between the two ends. The length of the CDR3 is 16 residues. Germline V CDR1 and CDR2: SQVTM, ANQGSEA.

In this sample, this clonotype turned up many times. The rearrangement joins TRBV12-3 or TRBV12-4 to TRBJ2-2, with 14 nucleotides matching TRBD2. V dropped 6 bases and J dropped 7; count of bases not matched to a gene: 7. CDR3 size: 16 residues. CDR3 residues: CASSPTSGRADGELFF. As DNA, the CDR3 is TGTGCCAGCAGCCCGACTAGCGGGAGGGCCGACGGGGAGCTGTTTTTT.

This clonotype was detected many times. The CDR3 coding sequence is TGCGCCAGCAGCCAAGGACAGGGGCCATCCTACGAGCAGTACTTC. As protein: CASSQGQGPSYEQYF. V and J are TRBV4-1 and TRBJ2-7, with 8 positions matching TRBD1. Germline V lookup: CDR1 MGHRA, CDR2 YSYEKL. The CDR3 is made up of 15 amino acids. V lost 1 base, J lost 1 base, and 3 bases stayed unmatched.

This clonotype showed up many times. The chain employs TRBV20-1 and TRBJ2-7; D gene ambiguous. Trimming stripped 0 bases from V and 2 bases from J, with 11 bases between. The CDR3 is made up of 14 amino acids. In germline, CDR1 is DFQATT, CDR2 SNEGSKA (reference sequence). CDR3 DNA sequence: TGCAGTGCTAGAGATCGTGCTATAACCTACGAGCAGTACTTC. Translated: CSARDRAITYEQYF.

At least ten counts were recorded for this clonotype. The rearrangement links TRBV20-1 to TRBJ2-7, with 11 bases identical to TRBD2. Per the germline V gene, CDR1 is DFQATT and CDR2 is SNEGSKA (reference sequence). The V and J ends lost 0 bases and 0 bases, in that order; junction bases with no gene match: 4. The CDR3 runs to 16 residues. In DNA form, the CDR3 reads TGCAGTGCTAGAGACCCTAGCGGGAGGAGCTCCTACGAGCAGTACTTC. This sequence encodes CSARDPSGRSSYEQYF.

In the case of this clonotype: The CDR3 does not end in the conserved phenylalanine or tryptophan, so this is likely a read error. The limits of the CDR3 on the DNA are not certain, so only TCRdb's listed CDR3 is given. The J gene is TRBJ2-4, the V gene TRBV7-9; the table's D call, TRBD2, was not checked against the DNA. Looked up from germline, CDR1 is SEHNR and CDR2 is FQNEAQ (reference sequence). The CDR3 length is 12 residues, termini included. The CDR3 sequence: CASASGEYIKYL.

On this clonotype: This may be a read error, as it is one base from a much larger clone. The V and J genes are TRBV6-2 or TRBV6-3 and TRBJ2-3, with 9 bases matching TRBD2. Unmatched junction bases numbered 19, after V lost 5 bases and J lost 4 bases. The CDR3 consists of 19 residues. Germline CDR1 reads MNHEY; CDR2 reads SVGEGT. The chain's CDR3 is CASSHPDSLAGVWADTQYF. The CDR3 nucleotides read TGTGCCAGCAGTCACCCTGATTCATTAGCGGGAGTCTGGGCAGATACGCAGTATTTT.